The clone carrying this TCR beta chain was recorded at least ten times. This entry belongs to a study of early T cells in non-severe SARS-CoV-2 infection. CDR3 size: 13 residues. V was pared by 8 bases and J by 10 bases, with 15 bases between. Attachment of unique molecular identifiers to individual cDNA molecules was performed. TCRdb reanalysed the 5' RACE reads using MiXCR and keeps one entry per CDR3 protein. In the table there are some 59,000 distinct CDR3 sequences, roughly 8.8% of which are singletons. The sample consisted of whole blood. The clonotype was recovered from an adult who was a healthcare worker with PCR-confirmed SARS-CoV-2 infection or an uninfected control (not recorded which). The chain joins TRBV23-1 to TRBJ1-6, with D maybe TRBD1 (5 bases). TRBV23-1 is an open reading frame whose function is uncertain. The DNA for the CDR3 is TGCGCCAGCGGGGCTCATCGGGGATCACCCCTCCACTTT. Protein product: CASGAHRGSPLHF.